This T cell receptor beta chain appears in the sequencing data of a study of T-cell memory formation after mild COVID-19. V was shortened by 4 bases and J by 2 bases, with 9 bases between the two germline ends. This CDR3 has 14 residues. Germline V gene sequence: CDR1 SGHRS, CDR2 YFSETQ. This clonotype was seen a few times. TCRdb itself ran the 5' RACE reads through MiXCR, one entry per CDR3 protein. The sample shows nearly 250,000 distinct CDR3 sequences, about 16% of them seen only once. Material for sequencing was PBMCs or a T cell subset sorted from them (not recorded which). This chain links TRBV5-1 with TRBJ2-2; D not resolved. This clonotype originated in an adult woman who had mild COVID-19 (a few samples of this study predate the infection). Cell type and time point are not known. CDR3 sequence (DNA): TGCGCCAGCAGCCCTAGGGCAAACACCGGGGAGCTGTTTTTT. This sequence encodes CASSPRANTGELFF. The full variable domain, completed using reference TRBV5-1 and TRBJ2-2, is KAGVTQTPRYLIKTRGQQVTLSCSPISGHRSVSWYQQTPGQGLQFLFEYFSETQRNKGNFPGRFSGRQFSNSRSEMNVSTLELGDSALYLCASSPRANTGELFFGEGSRLTVL.